This T cell receptor beta chain is drawn from a study of OX40 agonist ivuxolimab in advanced cancers. Study-wide context: Checkpoint inhibitors had been given previously to about 38% of patients.

Points from the study as a whole: Circulating CD4+ and CD8+ T cells showed clonal expansion by week 6 at 0.1 to 3.0 mg/kg. Compared with CD4+, CD8+ T cells on average had more expanded clones.

Germline CDR1 MNHNY, CDR2 SVGAGI (reference sequence). V lost 4 bases, J lost 8 bases, and 17 bases lay in between. The CDR3 totals 15 residues. Samples were taken at baseline and on day 1 of cycles 4 and 7. Only a few counts were recorded for this clone. Its specificity is not known. Assay used: immunoSEQ multiplex PCR; TCRdb lists only in-frame clones, some missing. The table lists under 80,000 clones, about four fifths of them singletons. The chain is built from TRBV6-6 and TRBJ1-4; unclear D gene. The source of this sequence is an adult with an advanced solid tumor such as melanoma, head and neck, liver or kidney cancer. This material consisted of CD4+ or CD8+ T cells sorted from blood, taken in a trial of the OX40 agonist ivuxolimab. The CDR3 DNA reads as TGTGCCAGCAGTTTCCCGCGCCAAACCACCGAAAAACTGTTTTTT. Translating gives CASSFPRQTTEKLFF.